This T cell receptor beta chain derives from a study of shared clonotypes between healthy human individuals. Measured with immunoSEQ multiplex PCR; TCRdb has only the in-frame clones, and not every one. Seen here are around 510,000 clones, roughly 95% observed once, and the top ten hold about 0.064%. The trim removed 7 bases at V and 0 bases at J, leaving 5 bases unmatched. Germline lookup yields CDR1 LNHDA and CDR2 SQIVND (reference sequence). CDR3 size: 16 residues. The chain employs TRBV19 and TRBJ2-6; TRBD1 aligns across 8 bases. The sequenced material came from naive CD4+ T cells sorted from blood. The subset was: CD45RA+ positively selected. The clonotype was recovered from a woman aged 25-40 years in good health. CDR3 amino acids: CASTGQGFSGANVLTF. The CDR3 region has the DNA TGTGCCAGTACCGGACAGGGATTCTCTGGGGCCAACGTCCTGACTTTC.